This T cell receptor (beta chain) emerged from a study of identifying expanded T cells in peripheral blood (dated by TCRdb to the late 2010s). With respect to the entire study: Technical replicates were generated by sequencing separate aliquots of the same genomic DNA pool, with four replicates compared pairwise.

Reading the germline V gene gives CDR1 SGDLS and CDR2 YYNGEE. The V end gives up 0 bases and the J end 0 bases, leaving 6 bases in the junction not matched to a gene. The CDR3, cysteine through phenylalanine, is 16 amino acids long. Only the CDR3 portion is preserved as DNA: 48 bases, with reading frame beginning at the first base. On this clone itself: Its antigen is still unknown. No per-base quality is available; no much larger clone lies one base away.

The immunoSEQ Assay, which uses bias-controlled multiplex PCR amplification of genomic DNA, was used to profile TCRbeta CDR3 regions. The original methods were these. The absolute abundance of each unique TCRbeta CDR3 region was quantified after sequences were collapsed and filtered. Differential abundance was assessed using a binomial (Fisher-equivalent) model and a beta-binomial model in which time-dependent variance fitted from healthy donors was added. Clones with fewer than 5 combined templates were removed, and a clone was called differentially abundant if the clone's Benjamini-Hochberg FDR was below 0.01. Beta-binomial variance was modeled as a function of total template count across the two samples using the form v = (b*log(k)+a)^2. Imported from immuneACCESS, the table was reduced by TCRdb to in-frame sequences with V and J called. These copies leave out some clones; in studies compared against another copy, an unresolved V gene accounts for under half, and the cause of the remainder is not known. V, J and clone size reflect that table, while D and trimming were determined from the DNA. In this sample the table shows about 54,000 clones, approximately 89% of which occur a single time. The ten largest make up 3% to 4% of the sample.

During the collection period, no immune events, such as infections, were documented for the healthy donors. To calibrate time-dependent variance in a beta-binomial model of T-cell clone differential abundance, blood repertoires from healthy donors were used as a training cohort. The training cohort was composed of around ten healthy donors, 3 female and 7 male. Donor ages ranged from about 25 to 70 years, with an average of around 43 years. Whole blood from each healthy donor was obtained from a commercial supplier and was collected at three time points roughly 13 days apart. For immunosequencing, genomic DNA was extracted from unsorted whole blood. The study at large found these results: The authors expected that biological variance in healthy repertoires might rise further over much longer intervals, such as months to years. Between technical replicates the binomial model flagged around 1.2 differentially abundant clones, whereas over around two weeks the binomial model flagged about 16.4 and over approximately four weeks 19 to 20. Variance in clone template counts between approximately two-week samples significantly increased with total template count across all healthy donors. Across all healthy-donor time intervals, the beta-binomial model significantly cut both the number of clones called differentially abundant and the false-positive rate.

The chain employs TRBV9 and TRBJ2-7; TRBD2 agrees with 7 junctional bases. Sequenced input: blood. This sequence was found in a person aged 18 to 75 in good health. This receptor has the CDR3 CASSVEEGGSSYEQYF. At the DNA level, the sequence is TGTGCCAGCAGCGTAGAGGAGGGAGGGAGCTCCTACGAGCAGTACTTC.